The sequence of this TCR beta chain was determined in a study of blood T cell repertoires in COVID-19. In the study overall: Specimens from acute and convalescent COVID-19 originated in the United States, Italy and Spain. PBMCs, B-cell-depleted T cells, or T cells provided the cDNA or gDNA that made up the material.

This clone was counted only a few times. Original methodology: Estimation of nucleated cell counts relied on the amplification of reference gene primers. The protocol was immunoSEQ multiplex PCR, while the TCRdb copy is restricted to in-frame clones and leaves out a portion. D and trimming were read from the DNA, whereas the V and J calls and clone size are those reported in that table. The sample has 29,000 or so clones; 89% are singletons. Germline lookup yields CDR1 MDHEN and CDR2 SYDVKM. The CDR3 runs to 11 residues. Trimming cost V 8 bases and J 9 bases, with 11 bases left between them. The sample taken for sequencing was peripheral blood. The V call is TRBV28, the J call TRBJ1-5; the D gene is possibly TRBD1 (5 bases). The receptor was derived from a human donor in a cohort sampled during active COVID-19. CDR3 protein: CASQGLSPQHF. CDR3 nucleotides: TGTGCCAGCCAGGGTCTTTCGCCCCAGCATTTT.